This is a list of T cell receptor beta chains from one sample in a study of cytomegalovirus exposure and HLA in healthy donors. Sequencing was performed with immunoSEQ multiplex PCR; in TCRdb, only in-frame clones are kept and a portion is missing. Of 65,000 to 95,000 clones listed, 93% were seen once; the top ten hold about 3.9%. Sequenced input: PBMCs. The receptors here all came from a woman aged 25 to 39 in good health and CMV-seronegative. The CDR3 runs from the conserved cysteine through the conserved F or W. The D gene is left open where the match is weak. Part of the rows lack a size; the others show once, few, many or a class for expanded clones.

size	J	D	V	DNA	CDR3
-	TRBJ1-2	-	TRBV27	TGTGCCAGCAGTTTATCGGCCCGAGGGGGCTACACCTTC	CASSLSARGGYTF
once	TRBJ1-2	-	TRBV7-3	TGTGCCAGCAGCACGAACTACAGGGATCAGGATGGCTACACCTTC	CASSTNYRDQDGYTF
-	TRBJ2-6	-	TRBV4-1	TGCGCCAGCAGCCAAGATCGGGGTTCGGGGGCCAACGTCCTGACTTTC	CASSQDRGSGANVLTF
once	TRBJ2-1	TRBD2	TRBV6-5	TGTGCCAGCAGTCCGGGGGGCTCCTACAATGAGCAGTTCTTC	CASSPGGSYNEQFF
-	TRBJ1-3	TRBD1	TRBV5-4	TGTGCCAGCAGCTTGGGGACAGGGGCTGGAAACACCATATATTTT	CASSLGTGAGNTIYF
-	TRBJ1-2	TRBD1	TRBV18	TGTGCCAGCTCAAGGACAGGGGGCGCGGGTGGCTACACCTTC	CASSRTGGAGGYTF
-	TRBJ1-2	-	TRBV2	TGTGCCAGCAGTGAATTCGGGGGCTATGGCTACACCTTC	CASSEFGGYGYTF
-	TRBJ2-1	-	TRBV7-3	TGTGCCAGCAGCTTAGGGGGGACAGTTTCCTACAATGAGCAGTTCTTC	CASSLGGTVSYNEQFF
-	TRBJ2-3	TRBD2	TRBV2	TGTGCCAGCAGTGAACCACCCGGACTAGCGGGAGCCCCAGATACGCAGTATTTT	CASSEPPGLAGAPDTQYF
-	TRBJ1-1	-	TRBV30	TGTGCCTGGAGTGTGCAGGGTAGCGGTGAAGCTTTCTTT	CAWSVQGSGEAFF
-	TRBJ1-1	TRBD1	TRBV7-9	TGTGCCAGCAGCCGGTTGGTCAGGGGGCCGACTGAAGCTTTCTTT	CASSRLVRGPTEAFF
-	TRBJ1-2	TRBD1	TRBV5-4	TGTGCCAGCAGCAAACAGGGGGCGGGCGGCTACACCTTC	CASSKQGAGGYTF
-	TRBJ2-7	TRBD2	TRBV12-5	TGTGCTAGTGGTTTGACGCAGAGGCGGGAGTACTCCTACGAGCAGTACTTC	CASGLTQRREYSYEQYF
-	TRBJ2-7	-	TRBV12-5	TGTGCTAGTGCCTTTAGCTACGAGCAGTACTTC	CASAFSYEQYF
-	TRBJ1-1	-	TRBV30	TGTGCCTGGGGAGGGGCCCTCCTGGTCTCCGAAGCTTTCTTT	CAWGGALLVSEAFF
few	TRBJ1-2	-	TRBV16	TGTGCCAGCAGCCAGGGAGAATATGGCTACACCTTC	CASSQGEYGYTF
-	TRBJ2-3	-	TRBV6-5	TGTGCCAGCAGTTACTCAGTCCTCGGGGATACGCAGTATTTT	CASSYSVLGDTQYF
-	TRBJ1-6	-	TRBV27	TGTGCCAGCAGTTCAGGGTTCAATAATTCACCCCTCCACTTT	CASSSGFNNSPLHF
-	TRBJ2-7	TRBD2	TRBV19	TGTGCCAGTAGGACTAGCGGGGGGGTCTACGAGCAGTACTTC	CASRTSGGVYEQYF
-	TRBJ2-7	-	TRBV7-8	TGTGCCAGCAGCTTTCGTTTATGGGGGGACGAGCAGTACTTC	CASSFRLWGDEQYF
few	TRBJ1-6	-	TRBV4-1	TGCGCCAGCAGCCAAGATCAGGGCCCGAGCTCCTATAATTCACCCCTCCACTTT	CASSQDQGPSSYNSPLHF
-	TRBJ1-2	-	TRBV30	TGTGCCTGGAGTGTACTACATACGGGCTATGGCTACACCTTC	CAWSVLHTGYGYTF
-	TRBJ2-7	TRBD1	TRBV5-6	TGTGCCAGCAGCTTGGAAGGGGGCGAAGACCACGAGCAGTACTTC	CASSLEGGEDHEQYF
-	TRBJ1-2	TRBD1	TRBV6-1	TGTGCCAGCAGTGCTTTCCGACAGGGTAGGGGCTACACCTTC	CASSAFRQGRGYTF
-	TRBJ2-3	TRBD2	TRBV6-6	TGTGCCAGCAGTTACGGCGGGGGGCCCACAGATACGCAGTATTTT	CASSYGGGPTDTQYF
-	TRBJ1-2	TRBD1	TRBV29-1	TGCAGCGTTCGACAGGGTGACTATGGCTACACCTTC	CSVRQGDYGYTF
-	TRBJ2-5	-	TRBV25-1	TGTGCCAGCAGTGAAAGGTCAGGCGGGGCCGAAGAGACCCAGTACTTC	CASSERSGGAEETQYF
once	TRBJ2-7	-	TRBV7-2	TGTGCCAGCAGCTTAGCCCCCTCGACAGCCGATGGTTACGAGCAGTACTTC	CASSLAPSTADGYEQYF
-	TRBJ1-1	-	TRBV10-2	TGCGCCATCCTCCGGTGGGGCAGGGCGAGCACTGAAGCTTTCTTT	CAILRWGRASTEAFF
once	TRBJ2-1	TRBD1	TRBV5-6	TGTGCCAGCAGCTTGACGGGGACAGGGTACAATGAGCAGTTCTTC	CASSLTGTGYNEQFF
-	TRBJ2-3	-	TRBV5-1	TGCGCCAGCAGCTTGCAGAGGCAATCCACAGATACGCAGTATTTT	CASSLQRQSTDTQYF
-	TRBJ1-1	-	TRBV28	TGTGCCAGCATCAACGGGGGGGGAAACACTGAAGCTTTCTTT	CASINGGGNTEAFF
few	TRBJ2-4	-	TRBV7-9	TGTGCCAGCAGCTTACCAGGGGATTTAGCCAAAAACATTCAGTACTTC	CASSLPGDLAKNIQYF
-	TRBJ1-1	-	TRBV28	TGTGCCAGCAGCCAAGACAGGAAAGCTTTCTTT	CASSQDRKAFF
-	TRBJ2-7	TRBD1	TRBV10-3	TGTGCCATCAGTGACGGGACAGGTTACGAGCAGTACTTC	CAISDGTGYEQYF
-	TRBJ1-4	TRBD1	TRBV5-1	TGCGCCAGCAGCTTGACAGGGGGAGTCACTAATGAAAAACTGTTTTTT	CASSLTGGVTNEKLFF
-	TRBJ2-7	-	TRBV15	TGTGCCACCGCCTCGAGGGCCAGCGAGCAGTACTTC	CATASRASEQYF
-	TRBJ1-5	-	TRBV27	TGTGCCAGCAGTTTAGGCGACGGCCGGAGGAATCAGCCCCAGCATTTT	CASSLGDGRRNQPQHF
-	TRBJ2-7	TRBD2	TRBV10-2	TGCGCCAGCAGACTAGCGGGAGGAAACTACGAGCAGTACTTC	CASRLAGGNYEQYF
-	TRBJ2-6	-	TRBV7-9	TGTGCCAGCAGCGCCAGCTCTGGGGCCAACGTCCTGACTTTC	CASSASSGANVLTF
-	TRBJ2-7	-	TRBV7-8	TGTGCCAGCAGCTTAGTCAATGGCCACGAGCAGTACTTC	CASSLVNGHEQYF
many	TRBJ1-2	-	TRBV6-1	TGTGCCAGCAGTGAAAGAGCGGAAGGCTACACCTTC	CASSERAEGYTF
-	TRBJ1-2	-	TRBV4-3	TGCGCCAGCAGCCAAGATTTGGGACTCTATGGCTACACCTTC	CASSQDLGLYGYTF
-	TRBJ2-3	TRBD2	TRBV19	TGTGCCAGTAGTATTAGCGGGGGCCCTCTCACAGATACGCAGTATTTT	CASSISGGPLTDTQYF
-	TRBJ2-1	-	TRBV2	TGTGCCAGCAGGCAGGCAGGACAGCGGAATGAGCAGTTCTTC	CASRQAGQRNEQFF
-	TRBJ2-3	TRBD2	TRBV12-5	TGTGCTAGTGGTTTGGGGGAGACTAGCGGGGGCGATACGCAGTATTTT	CASGLGETSGGDTQYF
-	TRBJ2-3	TRBD2	TRBV5-1	TGCGCCAGCAGCCCCTACGGGGGGGCGCATGGAGATACGCAGTATTTT	CASSPYGGAHGDTQYF
once	TRBJ1-2	TRBD1	TRBV25-1	TGTGCCAGCAGTGACGGTACAGGGGGCCTCTATGGCTACACCTTC	CASSDGTGGLYGYTF
-	TRBJ2-7	TRBD2	TRBV4-3	TGCGCCAGCAGCCCAACTAGCGGGGGTTCCTACGAGCAGTACTTC	CASSPTSGGSYEQYF
-	TRBJ1-3	-	TRBV29-1	TGCAGCGTTGCCCTGGACAGAATTGGAAACACCATATATTTT	CSVALDRIGNTIYF
-	TRBJ2-5	TRBD1	TRBV30	TGTGCCTGGAGTGGGGGGACAGGGGTCCCCCAGTACTTC	CAWSGGTGVPQYF
-	TRBJ1-1	-	TRBV6-1	TGTGCCAGCAGTGAAAACAGGGCGAACACTGAAGCTTTCTTT	CASSENRANTEAFF
-	TRBJ2-5	TRBD1	TRBV5-4	TGTGCCAGCAGCATCGGGACAGGGCCCTACCAAGAGACCCAGTACTTC	CASSIGTGPYQETQYF
-	TRBJ1-2	-	TRBV4-2	TGTGCCAGCAGCCAAGAAAACGGGGGGGCAGGTGGCTACACCTTC	CASSQENGGAGGYTF